The TCR beta chain under discussion was sequenced for a study of T cells in Graves' hyperthyroidism and ophthalmopathy. V gave up 4 bases and J gave up 4 bases; unmatched junction bases: 5. CDR3 size: 16 residues. Per germline, CDR1 LNHDA and CDR2 SQIVND (reference sequence). About this clonotype itself: The antigen is unknown.

These patients, aged 18 to 65, had recently diagnosed hyperthyroidism lasting under 2 months. Patients having uncontrolled infection, another autoimmune disease, pregnancy or lactation were not included. Whole-study results and caveats: In simple terms, a model built on 13 V-J features told ophthalmopathy apart from stable hyperthyroidism.

RNA transcripts provided the source from which TCR beta CDR3 regions were amplified. The TCR CDR3 first-round RT-PCR relied on the HTBI primer set. TCRdb reprocessed the multiplex PCR reads via MiXCR and lists one record per CDR3 protein. The sample shows around 700,000 distinct CDR3 sequences, around 19% of them seen only once. The sample was blood. The chain links TRBV19 to TRBJ2-1; 12 bases map to TRBD2. This receptor was obtained from a woman aged 45-59 years with Graves' hyperthyroidism that later progressed to Graves' ophthalmopathy. The CDR3 is CASSTLAGGKYNEQFF. The CDR3 DNA reads TGTGCCAGTAGTACACTAGCGGGGGGAAAATACAATGAGCAGTTCTTC.